Presented here are 17 T cell receptor beta chains from one specimen sequenced in a study of control samples from healthy donors and cancer patients. Profiling relied on immunoSEQ multiplex PCR, and the TCRdb table lists in-frame clones only, not all of them. The repertoire holds approximately 100,000 clones, with around 90% as singletons. The sample consisted of blood. The source of these receptors is a young man in good health.

This sequence joins TRBV18 and TRBJ2-5; D possibly corresponds to TRBD2 (5 bases). Germline loops: CDR1 KGHSH, CDR2 LQKENI. CDR3 length equals 13 residues. Trimming removed 5 bases from V and 0 bases from J, with 7 bases in between. The CDR3 here is CASSVGNQETQYF. In DNA, the CDR3 is TGTGCCAGCTCAGTCGGGAACCAAGAGACCCAGTACTTC.

The chain has TRBV9 and TRBJ2-7; D is unclear. Germline CDR1 and CDR2: SGDLS and YYNGEE. The V gene lost 1 base and the J gene lost 5 bases, with 10 bases spanning the gap. CDR3 size: 13 residues. DNA for the CDR3: TGTGCCAGCAGCGTACGAGAAGAGGACGAGCAGTACTTC. This codes for CASSVREEDEQYF. Supplemented by reference TRBV9 and TRBJ2-7, the full variable domain reads DSGVTQTPKHLITATGQRVTLRCSPRSGDLSVYWYQQSLDQGLQFLIQYYNGEERAKGNILERFSAQQFPDLHSELNLSSLELGDSALYFCASSVREEDEQYFGPGTRLTVT.

The V gene is TRBV10-2, the J gene TRBJ1-2; 7 bases are shared with TRBD1. J lost 8 bases, V lost 0 bases, and 9 bases had no gene match. This CDR3 is 15 amino acids long. Germline CDR1 WSHSY, CDR2 SAAADI. The CDR3 DNA sequence: TGCGCCAGCAGTGAGTCGGTAGGGCAGGGGGAAGGCTACACCTTC. Its translation is CASSESVGQGEGYTF.

V and J are TRBV4-2 and TRBJ2-7; the match to TRBD2 covers 10 bases. CDR3 length: 14 amino acids. V lost 1 base, J lost 4 bases, and 1 base stayed unmatched. CDR1 is LGHNA, CDR2 YNFKEQ, per germline. The CDR3: CASSQASGSYEQYF. For the CDR3, the DNA is TGTGCCAGCAGCCAAGCTAGCGGGAGTTACGAGCAGTACTTC.

J is TRBJ2-3 and V is TRBV3-1 (or the pseudogene TRBV3-2); D remains unclear. Germline V gene lookup returns CDR1 LGHDT and CDR2 YNNKEL (reference sequence). The CDR3 length is 15 residues. The V gene lost 1 base and the J gene lost 2 bases, with 10 bases spanning the gap. CDR3 loop: CASSQGSLLTDTQYF. CDR3 DNA: TGTGCCAGCAGCCAAGGGTCCTTACTCACAGATACGCAGTATTTT.

The rearrangement uses TRBV6-5 and TRBJ2-7; D possibly corresponds to TRBD1 (6 bases). With 6 bases removed from V and 1 base from J, the gap between germline ends came to 10 bases. CDR1 and CDR2 from the germline V gene are MNHEY and SVGAGI. The CDR3 length is 13 residues. CDR3 loop: CASSSGQSYEQYF. CDR3 sequence (DNA): TGTGCCAGCAGCTCAGGACAGTCCTACGAGCAGTACTTC.

This clone appeared once. The chain is built from TRBV11-2 and TRBJ1-1, with D hard to call. The germline V and J ends were trimmed by 0 bases and 4 bases, with 6 bases remaining between them. The V gene's germline CDR1 is SGHAT and CDR2 FQNNGV. CDR3 length: 13 amino acids. CDR3 sequence: CASSLDLSTEAFF. The CDR3 bases are TGTGCCAGCAGCTTAGATCTCAGCACTGAAGCTTTCTTT.

This chain joins TRBV5-4 and TRBJ2-1; 10 bases agree with TRBD2. This CDR3 has 14 amino acids. With V trimmed by 3 bases and J by 5 bases, 2 bases remained unmatched. From germline, CDR1 is SGHNT and CDR2 YYREEE (reference sequence). Here the CDR3 DNA reads TGTGCCAGCAGCTGGACTAGCGGAGACAATGAGCAGTTCTTC. Amino acids: CASSWTSGDNEQFF.

The J gene is TRBJ2-7, the V gene TRBV7-8; perhaps D is TRBD1 or TRBD2 (5 bases each). V was clipped by 5 bases and J by 0 bases, with 11 bases between them. The germline CDR1 and CDR2 sequences are SGHVS and FQNEAQ. This CDR3 has 14 amino acids. As DNA, the CDR3 is TGTGCCAGCAGCCGAGGGACGGGCTCCTACGAGCAGTACTTC. Translated, it gives CASSRGTGSYEQYF. Variable domain in full (rest from reference TRBV7-8 and TRBJ2-7): GAGVSQSPRYKVAKRGQDVALRCDPISGHVSLFWYQQALGQGPEFLTYFQNEAQLDKSGLPSDRFFAERPEGSVSTLKIQRTQQEDSAVYLCASSRGTGSYEQYFGPGTRLTVT.

This rearrangement joins TRBV3-1 (or the pseudogene TRBV3-2) to TRBJ2-6; D is unresolved. Deletions cut 0 bases from V and 4 bases from J, with 13 bases between. Germline V gives CDR1 LGHDT, CDR2 YNNKEL (reference sequence). This CDR3 spans 17 amino acids. Written as DNA, the CDR3 is TGTGCCAGCAGCCAAGAGGAACAAGCACTAGGGGCCAACGTCCTGACTTTC. Translation gives CASSQEEQALGANVLTF.

J is TRBJ2-1 and V is TRBV12-3 or TRBV12-4; D call uncertain. The CDR3 spans 13 residues. V gave up 3 bases and J gave up 4 bases, with 7 bases separating them. The CDR3 is CASSFWEYNEQFF. CDR3 DNA sequence: TGTGCCAGCAGTTTCTGGGAATACAATGAGCAGTTCTTC.

This clone occurred a few times. The chain carries TRBV5-6 and TRBJ1-3, with 8 nucleotides matching TRBD1. Germline V gene data show CDR1 as SGHDT and CDR2 as YYEEEE. The length of the CDR3 is 15 residues. The J segment lost 2 bases and the V segment lost 4 bases, leaving 5 bases of the junction unmatched. For the CDR3, the DNA is TGTGCCAGCAGCCCCACAGGGGGGCCTGGAAACACCATATATTTT. Amino acid sequence: CASSPTGGPGNTIYF.

V and J are TRBV29-1 and TRBJ2-1; 9 positions match TRBD1. Trimming took 7 bases from V and 8 from J; bases not matched to a gene: 12. Germline lookup yields CDR1 SQVTM and CDR2 ANQGSEA. The CDR3 totals 14 residues. CDR3 sequence reads: CSAAGTGHIDEQFF. As DNA, the CDR3 is TGCAGCGCTGCCGGGACAGGGCATATAGATGAGCAGTTCTTC.

V is TRBV24-1 and J is TRBJ2-5; D is ambiguous. Germline V CDR1 and CDR2: KGHDR, SFDVKD. CDR3 length: 14 residues. Between the trimmed V and J ends, which lost 3 bases and 4 bases, there was a span of 11 bases. This CDR3 reads CATSDQFSSETQYF. In nucleotides, the CDR3 is TGTGCCACCAGTGATCAGTTCAGTTCAGAGACCCAGTACTTC.

The chain carries TRBV11-3 and TRBJ2-1; tentative D call: TRBD1 (5 bases). Germline values: CDR1 SGHNT, CDR2 YENEEA. This CDR3 spans 15 amino acids. V lost 1 base and J 0 bases, leaving 7 bases between the germline ends. DNA for the CDR3: TGTGCCAGCAGCTTAGGTGACAGCTCCTACAATGAGCAGTTCTTC. This encodes CASSLGDSSYNEQFF.

The V and J genes are TRBV25-1 and TRBJ2-2, with D possibly TRBD1 on 8 matching bases. This CDR3 is 14 amino acids long. Germline V gene data show CDR1 as MGHDK and CDR2 as SYGVNS. The V end was cut by 6 bases, the J end by 4 bases, with 12 bases between. The DNA for the CDR3 is TGTGCCAGCAGCCACAGGGGGGGCACCGGGGAGCTGTTTTTT. Translating it yields CASSHRGGTGELFF.

The chain joins TRBV6-2 or TRBV6-3 to TRBJ2-2; 7 bases agree with TRBD2. The CDR3 has 18 amino acids. The germline V gene encodes CDR1 MNHEY and CDR2 SVGEGT. The junction had 13 bases not matched to a gene; V was cut back by 6 bases and J by 0 bases. In DNA form, the CDR3 reads TGTGCCAGCAGCCGCCTGGCGGGGGAAATTGCGAACACCGGGGAGCTGTTTTTT. Translating gives CASSRLAGEIANTGELFF.